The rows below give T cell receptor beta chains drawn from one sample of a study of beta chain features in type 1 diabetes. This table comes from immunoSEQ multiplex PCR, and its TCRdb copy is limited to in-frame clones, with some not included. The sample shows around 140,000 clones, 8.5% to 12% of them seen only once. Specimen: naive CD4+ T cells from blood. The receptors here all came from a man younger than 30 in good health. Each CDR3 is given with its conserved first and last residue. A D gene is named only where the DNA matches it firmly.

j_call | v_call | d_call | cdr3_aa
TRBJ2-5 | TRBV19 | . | CASNQGSETQYF
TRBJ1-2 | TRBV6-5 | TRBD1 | CASSYDRGVGYTF
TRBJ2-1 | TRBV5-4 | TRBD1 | CASSLRDRGHEQFF
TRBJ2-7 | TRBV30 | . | CAWADSYEQYF
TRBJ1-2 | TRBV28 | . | CASRRRGNDYGYTF
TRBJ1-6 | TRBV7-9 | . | CASSRHRDKNSPLHF
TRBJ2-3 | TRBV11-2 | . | CASSLDRHTDTQYF
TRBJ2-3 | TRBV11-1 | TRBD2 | CASSRRGLEGYF
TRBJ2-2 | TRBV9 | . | CASSVVGDAGELFF
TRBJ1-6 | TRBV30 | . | CAWTPRGGPYNSPLHF
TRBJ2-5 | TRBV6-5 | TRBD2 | CASRPIAGAQETQYF